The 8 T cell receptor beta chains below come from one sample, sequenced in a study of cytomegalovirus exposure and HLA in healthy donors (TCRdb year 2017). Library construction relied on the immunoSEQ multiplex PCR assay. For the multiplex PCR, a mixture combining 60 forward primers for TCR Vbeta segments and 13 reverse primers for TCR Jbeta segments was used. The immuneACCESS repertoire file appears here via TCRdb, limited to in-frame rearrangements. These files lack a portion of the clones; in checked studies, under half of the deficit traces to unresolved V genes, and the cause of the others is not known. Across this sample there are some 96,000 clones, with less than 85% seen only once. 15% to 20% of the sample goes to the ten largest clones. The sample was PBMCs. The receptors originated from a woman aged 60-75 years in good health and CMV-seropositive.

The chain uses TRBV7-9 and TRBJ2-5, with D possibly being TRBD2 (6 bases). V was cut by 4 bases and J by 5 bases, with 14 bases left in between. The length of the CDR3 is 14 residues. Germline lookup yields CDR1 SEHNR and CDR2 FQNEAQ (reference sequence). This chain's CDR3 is CASSSGTGVETQYF. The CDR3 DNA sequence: TGTGCCAGCAGCTCGGGGACGGGGGTGGAGACCCAGTACTTC.

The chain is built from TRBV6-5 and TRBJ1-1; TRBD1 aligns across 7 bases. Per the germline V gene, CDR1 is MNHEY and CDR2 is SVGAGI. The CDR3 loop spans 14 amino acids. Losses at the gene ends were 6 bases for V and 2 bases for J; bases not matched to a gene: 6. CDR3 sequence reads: CASRNDRVNTEAFF. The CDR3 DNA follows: TGTGCCAGCAGGAACGACAGGGTAAACACTGAAGCTTTCTTT.

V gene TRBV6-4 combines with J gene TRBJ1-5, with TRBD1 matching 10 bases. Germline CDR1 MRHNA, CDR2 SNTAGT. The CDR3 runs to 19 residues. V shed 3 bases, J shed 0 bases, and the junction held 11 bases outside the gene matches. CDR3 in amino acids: CASSECKRQGALSNQPQHF. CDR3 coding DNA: TGTGCCAGCAGTGAGTGTAAACGACAGGGGGCCCTTAGCAATCAGCCCCAGCATTTT.

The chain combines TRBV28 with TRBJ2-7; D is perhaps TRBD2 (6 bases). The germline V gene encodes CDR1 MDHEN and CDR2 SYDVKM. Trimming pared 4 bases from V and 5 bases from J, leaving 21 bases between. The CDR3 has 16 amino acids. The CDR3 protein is CASSSAGTPESDEQYF. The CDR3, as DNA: TGTGCCAGCAGTTCGGCCGGGACTCCCGAGAGTGACGAGCAGTACTTC.

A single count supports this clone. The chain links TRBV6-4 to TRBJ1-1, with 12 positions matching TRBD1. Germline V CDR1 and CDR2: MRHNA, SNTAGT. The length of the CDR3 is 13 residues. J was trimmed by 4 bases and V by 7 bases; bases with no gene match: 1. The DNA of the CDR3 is TGTGCCAGCAAGGGACAGGGGGCCACTGAAGCTTTCTTT. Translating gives CASKGQGATEAFF.

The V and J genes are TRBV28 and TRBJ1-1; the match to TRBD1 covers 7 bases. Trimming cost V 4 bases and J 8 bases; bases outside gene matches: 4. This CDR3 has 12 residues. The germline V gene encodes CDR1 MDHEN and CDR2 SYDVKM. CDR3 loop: CASSSQGIEAFF. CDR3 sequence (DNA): TGTGCCAGCAGTTCACAGGGGATCGAAGCTTTCTTT.

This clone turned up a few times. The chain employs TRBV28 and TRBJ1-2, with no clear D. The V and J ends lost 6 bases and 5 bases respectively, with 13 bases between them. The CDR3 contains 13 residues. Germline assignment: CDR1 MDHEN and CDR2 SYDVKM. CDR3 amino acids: CASREAPIYGYTF. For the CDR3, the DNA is TGTGCCAGCAGGGAGGCGCCGATATATGGCTACACCTTC.

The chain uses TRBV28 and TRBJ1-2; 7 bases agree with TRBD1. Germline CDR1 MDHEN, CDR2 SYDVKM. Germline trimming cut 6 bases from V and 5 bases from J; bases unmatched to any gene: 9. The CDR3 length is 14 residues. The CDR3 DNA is TGTGCCAGCAGAACCGGGACAGAGACTTATGGCTACACCTTC. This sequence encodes CASRTGTETYGYTF.